Below are 20 T cell receptor beta chains sequenced from a single sample in a study of T cells expressing NK-cell markers. Using the 5' RACE reads, TCRdb records one entry per CDR3 protein without DNA. The sample table includes approximately 550,000 distinct CDR3 sequences. The specimen was blood T cells: a sorted CD56 or NKG2C T cell subset, CD4+ or CD8+ T cells, or bulk PBMC T cells (not recorded which). Receptors were obtained from a man aged 18 to 29 in good health.

The chain combines TRBV20-1 with TRBJ2-1; lacking DNA, the TRBD2 call made by TCRdb goes unchecked. Germline V gene sequence: CDR1 DFQATT, CDR2 SNEGSKA (reference sequence). The CDR3 runs to 17 residues. The CDR3 sequence: CSARDLRNLGGYNEQFF.

This chain uses TRBV5-5 with TRBJ2-1. Germline V gene lookup returns CDR1 SGHKS and CDR2 YYEKEE (reference sequence). There are 14 residues in the CDR3. This CDR3 is CASSLVPLGDEQFF.

The rearrangement uses TRBV29-1 and TRBJ2-5; TCRdb outputs TRBD2, but without DNA this stays unchecked. The CDR3 covers 13 residues. Germline V lookup: CDR1 SQVTM, CDR2 ANQGSEA. CDR3 in amino acids: CSVTGTLLETQYF.

The chain joins TRBV29-1 to TRBJ2-1; lacking DNA, the TRBD1 call made by TCRdb goes unchecked. The CDR3 length is 19 residues. CDR1 and CDR2 from the germline V gene are SQVTM and ANQGSEA. The CDR3 region is CSVRGQGVAREGFYNEQFF.

This chain uses TRBV6-6 with TRBJ2-2; the TCRdb call, TRBD2, lacks DNA for checking. The CDR3 loop spans 13 amino acids. The V gene's germline CDR1 is MNHNY and CDR2 SVGAGI (reference sequence). The CDR3 sequence is CASIASPTGELFF.

The CDR3 reads CAISETGSNYGYTF. The V call is TRBV10-3, the J call TRBJ1-2. This CDR3 is 14 amino acids long. The germline V gene has CDR1 ENHRY and CDR2 SYGVKD.

V is TRBV29-1 and J is TRBJ2-4; TCRdb lists TRBD1, though no DNA is available to test this call. The CDR3 length is 13 residues. Germline V gene data show CDR1 as SQVTM and CDR2 as ANQGSEA. CDR3 loop: CSPRVGHLNIQYF.

The chain recombines TRBV9 with TRBJ2-1; TCRdb indicates TRBD1, and absent DNA this call remains unverified. The CDR3 consists of 19 residues. From germline, CDR1 is SGDLS and CDR2 YYNGEE. CDR3 residues: CASSPSGGGDQGFYYEQFF.

The V and J genes are TRBV7-9 and TRBJ2-5; the TCRdb D gene call, TRBD1, has no DNA to confirm it. CDR3 length: 14 residues. CDR1 and CDR2 (germline): SEHNR, FQNEAQ (reference sequence). CDR3 in amino acids: CASSPQEYQETQYF.

The chain recombines TRBV5-5 with TRBJ2-3; TCRdb reports TRBD1, a call that lacks DNA to check it against. Germline lookup yields CDR1 SGHKS and CDR2 YYEKEE (reference sequence). The CDR3 covers 14 residues. CDR3 amino acids: CASRRGHSTDTQYF.

This chain joins TRBV15 and TRBJ2-1; the TCRdb D gene call, TRBD1, has no DNA to confirm it. Germline CDR1 LNHNV, CDR2 YYDKDF (reference sequence). The CDR3 covers 13 residues. CDR3 amino acids: CATRADRDNEQFF.

The J gene is TRBJ2-3, the V gene TRBV12-3 or TRBV12-4; TCRdb selects TRBD2, and the lack of DNA leaves this call unchecked. The length of the CDR3 is 15 residues. CDR3 protein: CASGRPSAGTDTQYF.

V usage is TRBV7-9 and J usage is TRBJ2-1; TCRdb designates TRBD2, a call that cannot be tested without DNA. The germline CDR1 and CDR2 sequences are SEHNR and FQNEAQ (reference sequence). This CDR3 is 12 amino acids long. This CDR3 is CASSHLANEQFF.

The chain joins TRBV7-2 to TRBJ2-1. This CDR3 is 15 amino acids long. Germline V gene sequence: CDR1 SGHTA, CDR2 FQGNSA. This CDR3 is CASSLDQSSYNEQFF.

The chain employs TRBV11-2 and TRBJ1-1. Per germline, CDR1 SGHAT and CDR2 FQNNGV. The CDR3 is made up of 13 amino acids. CDR3 sequence reads: CASSLEGLRGAFF.

The chain employs TRBV5-6 and TRBJ1-2; TCRdb lists TRBD1, though no DNA is available to test this call. This CDR3 spans 13 amino acids. Germline lookup yields CDR1 SGHDT and CDR2 YYEEEE. CDR3 protein: CASSLRGAEGYTF.

The chain couples TRBV28 to TRBJ2-5. The CDR3 spans 13 residues. From germline, CDR1 is MDHEN and CDR2 SYDVKM. The CDR3 here is CASSQSIRETQYF.

The rearrangement joins TRBV11-3 to TRBJ2-5; the TRBD2 assignment by TCRdb is unverifiable without DNA. Germline V gives CDR1 SGHNT, CDR2 YENEEA. The CDR3 extends over 17 amino acids. CDR3 residues: CASSLPPWEGSGETQYF.

The chain employs TRBV12-3 or TRBV12-4 and TRBJ2-1; TCRdb's D call of TRBD2 is untestable without DNA. The length of the CDR3 is 17 residues. The CDR3 reads CASSSRLAGFIYNEQFF.

V and J are TRBV2 and TRBJ2-1; the TCRdb call, TRBD1, lacks DNA for checking. CDR3 length equals 15 residues. CDR1 is SNHLY, CDR2 FYNNEI, per germline. CDR3: CASRRGVSSYNEQFF.